Listed here is a single TCR beta chain. At one of its ends the junction is not consistent with the germline gene, which may arise from a read error. This sample was included in a study of blood T cell repertoires in COVID-19. Here immunoSEQ multiplex PCR was the method, and the copy in TCRdb shows in-frame clones only, minus some. This table holds approximately 440,000 clones, 90% found once. The CDR3 runs 15 residues. Looked up from germline, CDR1 is MGHDK and CDR2 is SYGVNS. The sequenced sample consisted of PBMCs or T cells enriched from blood (not recorded which). The chain uses TRBV25-1 and TRBJ2-4; a possible D gene is TRBD1 (5 bases). The sequence came from a man younger than 35 who had recovered from COVID-19. In DNA form, the CDR3 reads TGTGCCAGCAGTGAGTCCAGGGCAGGGAAAAGCATTCAGTACTTC. It yields the protein CASSESRAGKSIQYF. The full variable domain, rest sourced from reference TRBV25-1 and TRBJ2-4, is EADIYQTPRYLVIGTGKKITLECSQTMGHDKMYWYQQDPGMELHLIHYSYGVNSTEKGDLSSESTVSRIRTEHFPLTLESARPSHTSQYLCASSESRAGKSIQYFGAGTRLSVL.